The rows below give T cell receptor beta chains drawn from one sample of a study of T cells in Graves' hyperthyroidism and ophthalmopathy. TCRdb re-called the multiplex PCR reads through MiXCR, storing one row per CDR3 protein. Of around 300,000 distinct CDR3 sequences in the sample, over 20% are singletons; the top ten hold 50% to 75%. Input material: blood. These receptors all stem from a man aged 25-45 years with Graves' ophthalmopathy. The CDR3 runs from the conserved cysteine through the conserved F or W.

j_call,v_call,cdr3_length,cdr3_aa
TRBJ2-3,TRBV29-1,11,CSPVPGHTQYF
TRBJ2-3,TRBV10-2,13,CASSVTSTDTQYF
TRBJ2-1,TRBV12-5,15,CASGFGDRSGNEQFF
TRBJ2-2,TRBV24-1,15,CATKPGTFNTGELFF
TRBJ2-5,TRBV4-1,15,CASSQTSTGTRTQYF
TRBJ2-7,TRBV7-3,14,CASSLGGPTYEQYF
TRBJ1-1,TRBV27,14,CASSLGPMNTEAFF
TRBJ1-3,TRBV20-1,14,CSALGGPAGNTIYF
TRBJ2-3,TRBV6-2/TRBV6-3,14,CASKIGAGPDTQYF
TRBJ2-5,TRBV27,14,CASSTTIPPETQYF
TRBJ2-2,TRBV6-1,14,CASSEALNTGELFF
TRBJ2-1,TRBV28,16,CASRTIGGASYNEQFF
TRBJ2-5,TRBV7-9,15,CASSLALRSQETQYF
TRBJ2-5,TRBV2,15,CASSELAGDQETQYF
TRBJ2-7,TRBV3-1,13,CASSQGWIGEQYF
TRBJ2-6,TRBV28,16,CASSFFGSSGANVLTF
TRBJ1-2,TRBV5-4,13,CASSLNGNYGYTF
TRBJ1-2,TRBV19,15,CASSILLTGGYGYTF
TRBJ2-7,TRBV5-4,14,CASSPRANTYEQYF
TRBJ2-3,TRBV7-2,15,CAGRASGIRTDTQYF
TRBJ1-3,TRBV11-1,13,CASSKTSGNTIYF
TRBJ2-5,TRBV11-1,12,CASSFRGETQYF
TRBJ1-1,TRBV6-1,16,CASSPIAGVGNTEAFF
TRBJ2-1,TRBV2,16,CASSAKGLGGINEQFF
TRBJ1-2,TRBV30,11,CGVERAYGYTF
TRBJ2-1,TRBV28,14,CASSLQGGYNEQFF
TRBJ1-5,TRBV19,19,CASSIDRDRVVGRNQPQHF
TRBJ2-1,TRBV20-1,16,CSAYSLAGGSYNEQFF
TRBJ2-1,TRBV9,15,CASSTSGGAYNEQFF
TRBJ2-7,TRBV7-9,16,CASSKNQGSGTYEQYF
TRBJ1-3,TRBV5-1,14,CASSLEGNGNTIYF
TRBJ1-2,TRBV11-2,13,CASSLDLTYGYTF
TRBJ2-2,TRBV11-3,17,CATRPISGTGKTGELFF
TRBJ1-5,TRBV7-8,18,CASSPPGTGSYSNQPQHF
TRBJ2-5,TRBV7-9,13,CASSEQGGETQYF
TRBJ2-5,TRBV15,17,CATSRDPGRVRLETQYF
TRBJ2-1,TRBV19,15,CASSTGQNSYNEQFF
TRBJ2-3,TRBV11-3,15,CASSLDVSRIDTQYF
TRBJ1-4,TRBV18,15,CASSPDMWGGEKLFF
TRBJ2-1,TRBV9,17,CASSEKGLAGPTDEQFF
TRBJ1-1,TRBV30,16,CAWSPLRGRVNTEAFF
TRBJ1-6,TRBV2,14,CASNGGANNSPLHF
TRBJ2-7,TRBV6-1,15,CASSYRGRSSYEQYF
TRBJ1-5,TRBV19,14,CASSRGNRGQPQHF
TRBJ2-7,TRBV18,11,CASSGNYEQYF
TRBJ2-4,TRBV4-1,14,CASSQGGLASIQYF
TRBJ2-2,TRBV29-1,14,CSVDRTGGGGELFF
TRBJ1-4,TRBV30,15,CAWSELSGLGEKLFF
TRBJ1-3,TRBV7-9,16,CASSFMGRPFGNTIYF
TRBJ2-7,TRBV12-3/TRBV12-4,14,CASSSLAGKTEQYF
TRBJ2-1,TRBV28,17,CASSPGTSGRAGNEQFF
TRBJ1-5,TRBV6-2/TRBV6-3,13,CASTDNSNQPQHF
TRBJ2-3,TRBV12-3/TRBV12-4,15,CASTPPGRARDTQYF
TRBJ2-1,TRBV2,16,CASSPDSAPAYNEQFF
TRBJ2-1,TRBV6-6,16,CASSYLRSPPRNEQFF
TRBJ2-1,TRBV11-2,19,CASSQLVGLGPSSYNEQFF
TRBJ1-1,TRBV12-3/TRBV12-4,10,CASSRSEAFF
TRBJ2-7,TRBV12-3/TRBV12-4,15,CASSLAGVRSYEQYF